Below, 2 T cell receptor beta chains from the same sample are listed, as sequenced in a study of CD8+ T cells in alopecia areata. This sample's treatment: oral pan-JAK inhibitor, 5-10 mg twice daily. Extracted from the samples, RNA was reverse transcribed into cDNA to serve as the sequencing template. The protocol was immunoSEQ multiplex PCR, while the TCRdb copy is restricted to in-frame clones and leaves out a portion. The table has some 100,000 clones, 44% seen once. Material: CD8+ T cells sorted from blood, obtained at week 24, from a patient treated with tofacitinib. The receptor set was obtained from a human donor with alopecia areata.

This clone was observed once. The genes are TRBV4-2 and TRBJ2-7, with D possibly TRBD2 on 6 matching bases. This CDR3 spans 15 amino acids. CDR1 LGHNA and CDR2 YNFKEQ come from the germline V gene. V lost 1 base and J lost 2, with 12 bases in between. The DNA of the CDR3 is TGTGCCAGCAGCCAAGTGCCCGGGGAGGCCTACGAGCAGTACTTC. This encodes CASSQVPGEAYEQYF.

The chain joins TRBV4-3 to TRBJ2-5; 8 bases match TRBD2. The CDR3 has 15 amino acids. Germline CDR1 LGHNA, CDR2 YSLEER. V lost 1 base to trimming and J lost 4 bases; unmatched junction nucleotides: 5. CDR3 in DNA: TGCGCCAGCAGCCAAGGCGGACTAGCAAGAGAGACCCAGTACTTC. It is translated as CASSQGGLARETQYF.